One and the same sample provided the 17 T cell receptor beta chains below, sequenced in a study of blood T cell repertoires in COVID-19. Clones were read by immunoSEQ multiplex PCR, and TCRdb kept only the in-frame ones, dropping some. The table includes 250,000 or so clones, approximately 88% detected once. The sequencing sample was made of peripheral blood. The receptor set was obtained from a woman in her thirties or forties who had recovered from COVID-19.

The chain employs TRBV19 and TRBJ2-7; TRBD1 matches 8 bases. CDR1 and CDR2 (germline): LNHDA, SQIVND (reference sequence). The V gene end was trimmed by 3 bases and the J gene end by 2 bases; junction bases not matched to a gene: 3. The CDR3 is 14 residues long. In DNA, the CDR3 is TGTGCCAGTAGTATTCAGGGGGCTACCTACGAGCAGTACTTC. The encoded protein is CASSIQGATYEQYF.

This rearrangement joins TRBV28 to TRBJ2-5, with a possible D match to TRBD1 (5 bases). Germline V gene data show CDR1 as MDHEN and CDR2 as SYDVKM. There are 15 residues in the CDR3. V lost 5 bases to trimming and J lost 4 bases, with 17 bases between them. The CDR3 loop is CASSANRIGRETQYF. The DNA for the CDR3 is TGTGCCAGCAGTGCGAACAGGATAGGGCGAGAGACCCAGTACTTC.

The J gene is TRBJ2-1, the V gene TRBV27; TRBD2 aligns across 12 bases. The CDR3 is 17 amino acids. CDR1 and CDR2 (germline): MNHEY, SMNVEV (reference sequence). The V gene end was trimmed by 4 bases and the J gene end by 2 bases; junction bases not matched to a gene: 6. The CDR3 loop is CASSSGLAGTPYNEQFF. CDR3 in DNA: TGTGCCAGCAGTTCCGGACTAGCGGGGACCCCCTACAATGAGCAGTTCTTC.

V usage is TRBV13 and J usage is TRBJ2-1, with 9 bases aligning to TRBD2. The length of the CDR3 is 15 residues. V lost 2 bases and J lost 3; bases outside the gene matches: 2. Germline loops: CDR1 PRHDT, CDR2 FYEKMQ (reference sequence). For the CDR3, the DNA is TGTGCCAGCAGCTTAAGACTAGCGGACTACAATGAGCAGTTCTTC. Amino acids: CASSLRLADYNEQFF.

The genes are TRBV19 and TRBJ2-3, with 10 bases that match TRBD2. The germline CDR1 and CDR2 sequences are LNHDA and SQIVND (reference sequence). Trimming took 0 bases from V and 2 from J; bases not matched to a gene: 2. The CDR3 is 16 amino acids. The CDR3 DNA sequence: TGTGCCAGTAGTATAGATCTAGCGGGAGACACAGATACGCAGTATTTT. Protein product: CASSIDLAGDTDTQYF.

This sequence joins TRBV5-1 and TRBJ2-3; TRBD2 matches at 12 bases. J lost 2 bases, V lost 3 bases, and 7 bases had no gene match. Per germline, CDR1 SGHRS and CDR2 YFSETQ. This CDR3 contains 17 residues. Here the CDR3 reads CASSSRLAGGPTDTQYF. CDR3 bases: TGCGCCAGCAGCTCCCGGCTAGCGGGAGGGCCCACAGATACGCAGTATTTT.

The rearrangement joins TRBV10-2 to TRBJ2-1, with a possible D match to TRBD2 (7 bases). The CDR3 sequence is 18 residues long. CDR1 and CDR2 from the germline V gene are WSHSY and SAAADI. V lost 3 bases, J lost 6 bases, and 24 bases lay in between. CDR3 DNA: TGCGCCAGCAGTGATTGGGGGGGGGCTAGCGCCAAGAGCAATGAGCAGTTCTTC. This gives the protein CASSDWGGASAKSNEQFF.

This chain connects TRBV30 to TRBJ1-4, with D unresolved. V lost 0 bases and J lost 5, with 13 bases in between. The CDR3 loop spans 15 amino acids. Germline V gene lookup returns CDR1 GTSNPN and CDR2 SVGIG (reference sequence). The CDR3 spells CAWSVRGNRNEKLFF. The CDR3 DNA reads TGTGCCTGGAGTGTACGGGGAAATCGGAATGAAAAACTGTTTTTT.

Comment on this clone: The same CDR3 is also encoded by other DNA sequences in this sample. This chain connects TRBV11-3 to TRBJ1-4; TRBD1 matches at 7 bases. From germline, CDR1 is SGHNT and CDR2 YENEEA. Trimming at V came to 4 bases and at J to 7 bases, leaving 3 bases not matched to a gene. The CDR3 runs 13 residues. This CDR3 is CASSSGTAEKLFF. CDR3 nucleotide sequence: TGTGCCAGCAGCTCCGGGACAGCTGAAAAACTGTTTTTT. Together with reference TRBV11-3 and TRBJ1-4, the CDR3 gives the full variable domain: EAGVVQSPRYKIIEKKQPVAFWCNPISGHNTLYWYLQNLGQGPELLIRYENEEAVDDSQLPKDRFSAERLKGVDSTLKIQPAELGDSAVYLCASSSGTAEKLFFGSGTQLSVL.

The rearrangement joins TRBV27 to TRBJ2-1; weak D call: TRBD2 (6 bases). V lost 5 bases and J lost 5, with 16 bases in between. The CDR3 has 15 amino acids. Germline V CDR1 and CDR2: MNHEY, SMNVEV (reference sequence). For the CDR3, the DNA is TGTGCCAGCAGTCCTCACGGGAGTACCCACAATGAGCAGTTCTTC. It codes for CASSPHGSTHNEQFF.

This chain joins TRBV30 and TRBJ2-7; possible D gene TRBD1, 6 bases. CDR1 GTSNPN and CDR2 SVGIG come from the germline V gene (reference sequence). The germline V and J ends were trimmed by 1 base and 0 bases, with 7 bases remaining between them. The CDR3 extends over 13 amino acids. CDR3 coding DNA: TGTGCCTGGAGTGCAGGGGCCTCCTACGAGCAGTACTTC. Its protein product is CAWSAGASYEQYF.

The J gene is TRBJ2-3, the V gene TRBV7-3; TRBD2 matches at 9 bases. Germline V gives CDR1 SGHTA, CDR2 FQGTGA. CDR3 length: 15 residues. Trimming at V came to 5 bases and at J to 8 bases, leaving 11 bases not matched to a gene. The CDR3 DNA reads as TGTGCCAGCAGCCCCCGGACTAGCGCGAGGGCTACGCAGTATTTT. Protein sequence: CASSPRTSARATQYF.

CDR3 loop: CASSYSGQGFQETQYF. CDR3 nucleotides: TGTGCCAGCAGTTACTCCGGACAGGGATTTCAAGAGACCCAGTACTTC. V is TRBV6-5 and J is TRBJ2-5; TRBD1 aligns across 8 bases. The CDR3 runs to 16 residues. CDR1 and CDR2 (germline): MNHEY, SVGAGI. Unmatched junction bases numbered 5, after V lost 0 bases and J lost 2 bases.

V and J are TRBV30 and TRBJ2-7; D perhaps matches TRBD1 (6 bases). Germline V CDR1 and CDR2: GTSNPN, SVGIG (reference sequence). This CDR3 comprises 15 residues. V dropped 2 bases and J dropped 2 bases, with 16 bases sitting between them. Here the CDR3 DNA reads TGTGCCTGGAGTCCCCCCCCGGGACAAACCTACGAGCAGTACTTC. It encodes CAWSPPPGQTYEQYF. The complete variable domain, with remaining parts taken from reference TRBV30 and TRBJ2-7, reads SQTIHQWPATLVQPVGSPLSLECTVEGTSNPNLYWYRQAAGRGLQLLFYSVGIGQISSEVPQNLSASRPQDRQFILSSKKLLLSDSGFYLCAWSPPPGQTYEQYFGPGTRLTVT.

Only one count was recorded for this clone. The V and J genes are TRBV29-1 and TRBJ2-2, with 10 bases aligning to TRBD1. The CDR3 is 14 residues long. CDR1 is SQVTM and CDR2 is ANQGSEA in the germline V gene. Trimming cost V 7 bases and J 4 bases; bases outside gene matches: 6. The CDR3 DNA reads TGCAGCGGCCTCCGGACAGGGGGCACCGGGGAGCTGTTTTTT. Protein: CSGLRTGGTGELFF.

About this clone: This same CDR3 is encoded by further DNA sequences in the sample. V usage is TRBV2 and J usage is TRBJ2-3; no clear D. Germline loops: CDR1 SNHLY, CDR2 FYNNEI. V was shortened by 4 bases and J by 1 base, with 6 bases between the two germline ends. There are 13 residues in the CDR3. CDR3 loop: CASSGQGTDTQYF. CDR3 DNA sequence: TGTGCCAGCAGTGGGCAAGGCACAGATACGCAGTATTTT.

The chain is built from TRBV12-3 or TRBV12-4 and TRBJ1-1, with D perhaps TRBD1 (6 bases). The V end was cut by 6 bases, the J end by 7 bases, with 9 bases between. The CDR3 is 11 amino acids. In DNA, the CDR3 is TGTGCCAGCAGGGGGACATATGAAGCTTTCTTT. Protein: CASRGTYEAFF.